These T cell receptor beta chains were read from a single sample in a study of control samples from healthy donors and cancer patients. Sequenced by immunoSEQ multiplex PCR; TCRdb stores in-frame clones only, minus some. The sample records about 120,000 clones, roughly 88% being singletons. Sample: blood. All receptors come from a man aged 40-49 years in good health. The CDR3 runs from the conserved cysteine through the conserved F or W. D genes are given only for firm matches. Clone size is stated in some rows and not others, as once, few, many or a class when expanded.

V	size	J	D	DNA	CDR3
TRBV24-1	.	TRBJ1-4	.	TGTGCCACCAGTGATCGGAGATCTAATGAAAAACTGTTTTTT	CATSDRRSNEKLFF
TRBV30	.	TRBJ2-3	.	TGTGCCTGGAGTGTTTTGGCAGGGGCGACAGATACGCAGTATTTT	CAWSVLAGATDTQYF
TRBV24-1	few	TRBJ2-3	.	TGTGCCACCGGTATAGGAAGCACAGATACGCAGTATTTT	CATGIGSTDTQYF
TRBV10-3	few	TRBJ1-1	.	TGTGCCAATGCCAGGGAAACGAACACTGAAGCTTTCTTT	CANARETNTEAFF
TRBV3-1/TRBV3-2	.	TRBJ1-2	.	TGTGCCAGCGCCCCAGGGGCCGGGGGGGGCTACACCTTC	CASAPGAGGGYTF
TRBV5-4	.	TRBJ1-1	.	TGTGCCAGCAGCCCCGCGAGCCGAAACACTGAAGCTTTCTTT	CASSPASRNTEAFF
TRBV7-6	once	TRBJ1-1	TRBD1	TGTGCCAGCAGCTTAGAAGTCTGGACAGGGAGGACTGAAGCTTTCTTT	CASSLEVWTGRTEAFF
TRBV30	.	TRBJ1-4	TRBD1	TGTGCCGGAGGGACAGGCACTGAAAAACTGTTTTTT	CAGGTGTEKLFF
TRBV7-2	once	TRBJ2-3	.	TGTGCCAGCAGCTTAAACTCCCCTCCAGATACGCAGTATTTT	CASSLNSPPDTQYF
TRBV3-1/TRBV3-2	.	TRBJ1-6	.	TGTGCCAGCAGCCCGGGACTGCCGAATTCACCCCTCCACTTT	CASSPGLPNSPLHF
TRBV7-3	.	TRBJ1-1	TRBD1	TGTGCCAGCAGCCTCGGACAGGGGGCTGCCACTGAAGCTTTCTTT	CASSLGQGAATEAFF
TRBV7-5	.	TRBJ2-3	.	TGTGTCAGAAGCTTAGTAGCTGAGGATACGCAGTATTTT	CVRSLVAEDTQYF
TRBV9	.	TRBJ2-1	TRBD2	TGTGCCAGCAGCGTAGGCGGTTGGGGACTAGCGGGGGGCAGCTCCTACAATGAGCAGTTCTTC	CASSVGGWGLAGGSSYNEQFF
TRBV7-9	.	TRBJ2-4	.	TGTGCCAGCAGTCCACAGATACTAGCCAAAAACATTCAGTACTTC	CASSPQILAKNIQYF
TRBV7-2	.	TRBJ1-5	TRBD1	TGTGCCAGCAGCTCACAGGGGCTCAATCAGCCCCAGCATTTT	CASSSQGLNQPQHF
TRBV25-1	.	TRBJ2-1	.	TGTGCCAGCAGTCTTTCACAGGGCAGCAATGAGCAGTTCTTC	CASSLSQGSNEQFF
TRBV30	.	TRBJ2-1	.	TGTGCCTGGAGTGTAAGGCGGGGATACAATGAGCAGTTCTTC	CAWSVRRGYNEQFF
TRBV25-1	.	TRBJ1-2	.	TGTGCCAGCAGCGCAGGATACTATGGCTACACCTTC	CASSAGYYGYTF
TRBV24-1	.	TRBJ1-2	.	TGTGCCACCAGTGACGTAGACGGCTATGGCTACACCTTC	CATSDVDGYGYTF
TRBV9	.	TRBJ2-7	TRBD2	TGTGCCAGCAGCGTAGGACCCAGCGGGGGATACGAGCAGTACTTC	CASSVGPSGGYEQYF
TRBV30	.	TRBJ2-2	TRBD2	TGTGCCTCTCGAGGACTAGCGGGGGACATGAACACCGGGGAGCTGTTTTTT	CASRGLAGDMNTGELFF
TRBV7-8	.	TRBJ1-1	TRBD1	TGTGCCAGCAGCCTTACAGGGGGCGCCGGCACTGAAGCTTTCTTT	CASSLTGGAGTEAFF
TRBV5-1	.	TRBJ1-6	.	TGCGCCAGCAGCTTCGCCCAGGGGAACAATTCACCCCTCCACTTT	CASSFAQGNNSPLHF
TRBV24-1	.	TRBJ2-5	TRBD1	TGTGCCACCAGTGATAACAGGGGGTGGGCGGAGACCCAGTACTTC	CATSDNRGWAETQYF
TRBV5-4	.	TRBJ2-1	TRBD2	TGTGCCAGCGGGACTACCGCTAGATTGAATGAGCAGTTCTTC	CASGTTARLNEQFF
TRBV9	.	TRBJ1-3	TRBD1	TGTGCCAGCAGCGTAGTGGGGACAGTGTCTGGAAACACCATATATTTT	CASSVVGTVSGNTIYF
TRBV7-8	.	TRBJ2-3	TRBD1	TGTGCCAGCAGCTGGCCGGGACAGGGACTTAGCACAGATACGCAGTATTTT	CASSWPGQGLSTDTQYF
TRBV4-3	.	TRBJ2-7	.	TGCGCCAGCAGCCCCCCCTACGAGCAGTACTTC	CASSPPYEQYF
TRBV10-3	few	TRBJ2-7	.	TGTGCCATCAGTGGACAGGCCTACGAGCAGTACTTC	CAISGQAYEQYF
TRBV30	.	TRBJ1-1	.	TGTGCCTGGAGAGAGGAGCCGAACACTGAAGCTTTCTTT	CAWREEPNTEAFF
TRBV12-3/TRBV12-4	.	TRBJ2-1	.	TGTGCCAGCAGTTTTCAGAGGGAGCAGTTCTTC	CASSFQREQFF
TRBV18	.	TRBJ1-5	.	TGTGCCAGCTCACAGGGTCAAGGCAATCAGCCCCAGCATTTT	CASSQGQGNQPQHF
TRBV11-3	.	TRBJ2-7	TRBD1	TGTGCCAGCAGCTTAGGGGACAGCTCCTACGAGCAGTACTTC	CASSLGDSSYEQYF
TRBV6-6	.	TRBJ1-6	.	TGTGCCAGCAGTTACCTGACTGAGTCACCCCTCCACTTT	CASSYLTESPLHF
TRBV11-2	.	TRBJ2-3	TRBD2	TGTGCCAGCAGCTTAGTGGCTAGCGGGGTAACAGATACGCAGTATTTT	CASSLVASGVTDTQYF
TRBV5-1	.	TRBJ2-3	TRBD1	TGCGCCAGTAGGGGGCTGGCAGATACGCAGTATTTT	CASRGLADTQYF
TRBV21-1	once	TRBJ2-2	.	TGTGCCAGCAGCAAAGACGCAGCGGGGGGGCTAACCGGGGAGCTGTTTTTT	CASSKDAAGGLTGELFF
TRBV29-1	.	TRBJ2-6	.	TGCAGCGTTGTAGTAATATCCCGTGACAGGCCAGGTGCTGGGGCCAACGTCCTGACTTTC	CSVVVISRDRPGAGANVLTF
TRBV27	.	TRBJ2-7	.	TGTGCCAGCAGTTTATGGGGGACCTCCTACGAGCAGTACTTC	CASSLWGTSYEQYF
TRBV28	.	TRBJ1-6	.	TGTGCCAGCAGTTTATTTCGGGCAGAATATTCACCCCTCCACTTT	CASSLFRAEYSPLHF
TRBV25-1	few	TRBJ1-2	TRBD1	TGTGCCAGCAGTGCCCCGACAGGGAGCGGCTACACCTTC	CASSAPTGSGYTF
TRBV4-2	.	TRBJ2-7	TRBD1	TGTGCCAGCAGCCAATACGCCGGGACAGAAACCTACGAGCAGTACTTC	CASSQYAGTETYEQYF
TRBV2	.	TRBJ2-5	TRBD2	TGTGCCAGCAGTGAAGGCGGGGGGCCACGGGAGACCCAGTACTTC	CASSEGGGPRETQYF
TRBV25-1	.	TRBJ1-6	.	TGTGCCAGCAGTGATAACAGTAATAATTCACCCCTCCACTTT	CASSDNSNNSPLHF
TRBV25-1	.	TRBJ2-3	TRBD2	TGTGCCAGCAGTGTATGGGGGTATGGCGGGGGGGCAGATACGCAGTATTTT	CASSVWGYGGGADTQYF
TRBV18	.	TRBJ2-7	TRBD1	TGTGCCAGCGCAGACAGGGACGGCGAGCAGTACTTC	CASADRDGEQYF
TRBV7-8	.	TRBJ2-7	.	TGTGCCAGCAGCTTCGACAGGCACGAGCAGTACTTC	CASSFDRHEQYF
TRBV6-4	medium-sized	TRBJ2-1	TRBD2	TGTGCCAGCAGTGGAGATAGCGGGGAGGTTAATGAGCAGTTCTTC	CASSGDSGEVNEQFF
TRBV5-4	.	TRBJ2-2	TRBD1	TGTGCTAGCAGCTTGGCGGGACAGGGCTCGAACACCGGGGAGCTGTTTTTT	CASSLAGQGSNTGELFF
TRBV7-9	.	TRBJ2-7	.	TGTGCCAGCAGCTTCTCACAGCTCTCCTACGAGCAGTACTTC	CASSFSQLSYEQYF
TRBV4-1	.	TRBJ1-2	.	TGCGCCAGCAGCCCTCAGGGGACTATGGGGGGCTACACCTTC	CASSPQGTMGGYTF
TRBV7-9	.	TRBJ1-1	.	TGTGCCAGCAGCAAGGACGGGACTCGAACTGAAGCTTTCTTT	CASSKDGTRTEAFF
TRBV18	.	TRBJ2-5	.	TGTGCCAGCTCCCCCAAGGAGACCCAGTACTTC	CASSPKETQYF
TRBV5-6	.	TRBJ1-3	.	TGTGCCAGCAGGGCTAGGGGATTGGGAAACACCATATATTTT	CASRARGLGNTIYF
TRBV7-6	.	TRBJ2-3	.	TGTGCCAGCAGCTTAGGCTCGCGGGGCACAGATACGCAGTATTTT	CASSLGSRGTDTQYF